A single sample is the source of the 14 T cell receptor beta chains below, sequenced in a study of T cell repertoires in cytomegalovirus infection. TCRdb fed the reads into MiXCR, producing one record per CDR3 protein. This sample yields 450,000 to 550,000 distinct CDR3 sequences, of which more than 15% are seen a single time; roughly 25% belongs to the top ten. Sequencing was done on a sample of CD8+ T cells from PBMCs. The receptor set was obtained from a human donor in good health (CMV status not recorded). Some clones in this sample may be carry-over from other donors' samples.

A few counts support this clonotype. V and J are TRBV10-3 and TRBJ2-2, with unresolved D. CDR1 is ENHRY and CDR2 is SYGVKD in the germline V gene. The CDR3 has 12 amino acids. Between the trimmed V and J ends, which lost 4 bases and 5 bases, there was a span of 5 bases. CDR3 sequence reads: CAISGETGELFF. CDR3 sequence (DNA): TGTGCCATCAGTGGCGAGACCGGGGAGCTGTTTTTT.

This chain links TRBV5-1 with TRBJ1-1, with D unresolved. V dropped 5 bases and J dropped 10 bases, with 15 bases sitting between them. Germline CDR1 SGHRS, CDR2 YFSETQ. This CDR3 contains 12 residues. The CDR3 sequence is CASRLYRVGAFF. The CDR3 coding sequence is TGCGCCAGCAGATTATATAGGGTCGGAGCTTTCTTT.

In its sample, this clonotype was seen many times. V gene TRBV12-5 combines with J gene TRBJ2-1; 14 nucleotides agree with TRBD2. In germline, CDR1 is LGHNT, CDR2 FRNRAP. CDR3 length: 15 residues. V was pared by 5 bases and J by 5 bases, with 2 bases of the junction left unmatched. CDR3: CASGPGLAGDNEQFF. The CDR3 coding sequence is TGTGCTAGTGGTCCGGGACTAGCGGGAGACAATGAGCAGTTCTTC.

The V call is TRBV20-1, the J call TRBJ2-7; 7 positions match TRBD1. V lost 3 bases, J lost 2 bases, and 4 bases stayed unmatched. The CDR3 length is 13 residues. Looked up from germline, CDR1 is DFQATT and CDR2 is SNEGSKA (reference sequence). The CDR3, as DNA: TGCAGTGCTAGGGGGACAGATACCTACGAGCAGTACTTC. Translation: CSARGTDTYEQYF.

This clonotype was observed many times. This chain uses TRBV4-1 with TRBJ2-1; D is possibly TRBD2 (5 bases). The CDR3 is 11 residues long. Germline V gene lookup returns CDR1 MGHRA and CDR2 YSYEKL. Trimming shortened V by 3 bases and J by 9 bases, and 6 bases separated the two germline ends. The CDR3 here is CASSHRGEQFF. CDR3 nucleotides: TGCGCCAGCAGCCATCGGGGTGAGCAGTTCTTC.

The J gene is TRBJ2-3, the V gene TRBV2, with D possibly called TRBD1 or TRBD2 (5 bases each). The CDR3 length is 15 residues. Deletions cut 1 base from V and 0 bases from J, with 8 bases between. In germline, CDR1 is SNHLY, CDR2 FYNNEI. The chain's CDR3 is CASSEGWDSTDTQYF. CDR3 DNA sequence: TGTGCCAGCAGTGAAGGTTGGGACAGCACAGATACGCAGTATTTT.

This clonotype has a handful of counts. The V call is TRBV27, the J call TRBJ1-1, with 8 positions matching TRBD1. This CDR3 contains 12 residues. Germline lookup yields CDR1 MNHEY and CDR2 SMNVEV (reference sequence). V lost 5 bases, J lost 8 bases, and 4 bases stayed unmatched. The CDR3 DNA sequence: TGTGCCAGCAGTCTACGGACAGGGGAAGCTTTCTTT. As protein: CASSLRTGEAFF.

V usage is TRBV29-1 and J usage is TRBJ1-1; 10 nucleotides agree with TRBD1. V shed 8 bases, J shed 3 bases, and the junction held 6 bases outside the gene matches. Germline-derived CDR1 and CDR2 are SQVTM and ANQGSEA. This CDR3 has 13 amino acids. CDR3 DNA sequence: TGCAGCTCAAGGACAGGGGGTTACACTGAAGCTTTCTTT. This codes for CSSRTGGYTEAFF.

This clonotype was recorded at least ten times. The genes are TRBV27 and TRBJ1-6, with D perhaps matching TRBD1 (5 bases). CDR1 is MNHEY, CDR2 SMNVEV, per germline (reference sequence). The CDR3 has 18 amino acids. The V end was cut by 5 bases, the J end by 0 bases, with 17 bases between. The CDR3 here is CASSVGPHLGSYNSPLHF. For the CDR3, the DNA is TGTGCCAGCAGTGTGGGACCCCATCTGGGCTCCTATAATTCACCCCTCCACTTT.

V and J are TRBV13 and TRBJ2-1; TRBD2 agrees at 11 bases. This CDR3 contains 16 residues. V gave up 4 bases and J gave up 7 bases; unmatched junction bases: 9. CDR1 and CDR2 from the germline V gene are PRHDT and FYEKMQ (reference sequence). For the CDR3, the DNA is TGTGCCAGCAGCTACCCGGGACTAGCGGCAAAGAATGAGCAGTTCTTC. It specifies CASSYPGLAAKNEQFF.

This clonotype appeared a few times. The gene calls are TRBV3-1 and TRBJ2-7; D possibly corresponds to TRBD2 (5 bases). V was clipped by 2 bases and J by 4 bases, with 15 bases between them. The germline V gene has CDR1 LGHDT and CDR2 YNNKEL (reference sequence). There are 15 residues in the CDR3. This CDR3 is CASSQTRDANYEQYF. The CDR3 DNA reads as TGTGCCAGCAGCCAAACTAGGGATGCTAATTACGAGCAGTACTTC.

This clonotype occurred a few times. The CDR3 reads CASSVEWSTSYNEQFF. DNA for the CDR3: TGTGCCAGCAGCGTAGAGTGGTCTACCTCCTACAATGAGCAGTTCTTC. This sequence joins TRBV9 and TRBJ2-1; no definite D call. Deletions cut 0 bases from V and 0 bases from J, with 10 bases between. The germline CDR1 and CDR2 sequences are SGDLS and YYNGEE. CDR3 length: 16 amino acids.

In its sample, this clonotype was seen a few times. The DNA for the CDR3 is TGCGCCAGCAGCCAAGACGAGACAGGGCTCGACAATCAGCCCCAGCATTTT. Residues: CASSQDETGLDNQPQHF. The rearrangement joins TRBV4-1 to TRBJ1-5; 7 positions match TRBD1. Per germline, CDR1 MGHRA and CDR2 YSYEKL. The trim removed 0 bases at V and 3 bases at J, leaving 8 bases unmatched. CDR3 length: 17 residues.

This clonotype appeared a few times. The chain has TRBV11-1 and TRBJ1-1; D might be TRBD1 (6 bases). Per the germline V gene, CDR1 is SGHAT and CDR2 is FQDESV (reference sequence). CDR3 length: 13 amino acids. V was pared by 5 bases and J by 6 bases, with 13 bases between. The CDR3 loop is CASSLDSGPEAFF. The DNA for the CDR3 is TGTGCCAGCAGCCTGGACAGTGGGCCTGAAGCTTTCTTT. Drawing the rest from reference TRBV11-1 and TRBJ1-1, the complete variable domain is EAEVAQSPRYKITEKSQAVAFWCDPISGHATLYWYRQILGQGPELLVQFQDESVVDDSQLPKDRFSAERLKGVDSTLKIQPAELGDSAMYLCASSLDSGPEAFFGQGTRLTVV.